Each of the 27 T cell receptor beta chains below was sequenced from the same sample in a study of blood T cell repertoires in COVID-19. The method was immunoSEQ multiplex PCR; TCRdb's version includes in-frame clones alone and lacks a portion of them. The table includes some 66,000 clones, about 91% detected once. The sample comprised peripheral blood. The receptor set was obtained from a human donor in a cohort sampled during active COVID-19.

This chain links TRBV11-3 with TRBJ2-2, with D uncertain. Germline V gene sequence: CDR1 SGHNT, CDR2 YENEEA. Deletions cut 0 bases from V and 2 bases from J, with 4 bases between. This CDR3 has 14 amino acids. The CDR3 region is CASSLDPNTGELFF. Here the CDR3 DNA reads TGTGCCAGCAGCTTAGACCCAAACACCGGGGAGCTGTTTTTT.

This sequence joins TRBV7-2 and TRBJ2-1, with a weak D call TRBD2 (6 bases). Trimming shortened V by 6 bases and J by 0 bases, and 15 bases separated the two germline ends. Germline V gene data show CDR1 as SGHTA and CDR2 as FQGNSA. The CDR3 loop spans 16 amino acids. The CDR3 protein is CASSLNRGSSYNEQFF. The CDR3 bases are TGTGCCAGCAGTCTTAATCGGGGGTCCTCCTACAATGAGCAGTTCTTC.

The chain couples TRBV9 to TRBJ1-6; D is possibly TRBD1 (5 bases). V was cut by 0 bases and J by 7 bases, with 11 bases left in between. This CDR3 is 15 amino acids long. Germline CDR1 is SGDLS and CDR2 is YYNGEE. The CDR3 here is CASSVEQGINSPLHF. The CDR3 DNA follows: TGTGCCAGCAGCGTAGAGCAGGGAATAAATTCACCCCTCCACTTT.

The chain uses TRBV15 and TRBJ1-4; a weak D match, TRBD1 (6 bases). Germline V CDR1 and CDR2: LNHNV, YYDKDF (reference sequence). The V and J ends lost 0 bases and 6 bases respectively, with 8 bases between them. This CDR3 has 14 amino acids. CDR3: CATSREQGDEKLFF. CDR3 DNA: TGTGCCACCAGCAGAGAACAGGGAGATGAAAAACTGTTTTTT.

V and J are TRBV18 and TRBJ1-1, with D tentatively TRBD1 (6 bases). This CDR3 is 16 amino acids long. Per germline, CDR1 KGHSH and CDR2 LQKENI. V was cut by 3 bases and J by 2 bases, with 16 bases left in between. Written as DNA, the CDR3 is TGTGCCAGCTCACCCCCTAGGGGGGGTGGAAACACTGAAGCTTTCTTT. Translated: CASSPPRGGGNTEAFF.

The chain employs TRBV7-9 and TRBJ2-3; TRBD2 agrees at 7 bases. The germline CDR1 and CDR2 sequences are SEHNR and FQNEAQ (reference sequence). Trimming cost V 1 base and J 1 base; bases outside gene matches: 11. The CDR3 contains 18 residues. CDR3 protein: CASSLGTGASGGTDTQYF. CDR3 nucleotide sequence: TGTGCCAGCAGCTTAGGCACCGGGGCTAGCGGAGGCACAGATACGCAGTATTTT.

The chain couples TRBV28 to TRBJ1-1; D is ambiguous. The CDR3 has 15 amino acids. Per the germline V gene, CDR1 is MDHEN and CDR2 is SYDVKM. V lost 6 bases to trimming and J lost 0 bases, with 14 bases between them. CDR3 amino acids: CASRTQASMNTEAFF. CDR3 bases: TGTGCCAGCAGAACTCAGGCATCTATGAACACTGAAGCTTTCTTT.

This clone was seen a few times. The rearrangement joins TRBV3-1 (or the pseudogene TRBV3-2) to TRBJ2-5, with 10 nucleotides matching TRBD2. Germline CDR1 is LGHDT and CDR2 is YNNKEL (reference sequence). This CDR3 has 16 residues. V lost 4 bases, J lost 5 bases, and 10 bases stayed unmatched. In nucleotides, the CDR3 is TGTGCCAGCAGCCTAATAAGCGGGGGGGCCTCCGAGACCCAGTACTTC. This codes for CASSLISGGASETQYF.

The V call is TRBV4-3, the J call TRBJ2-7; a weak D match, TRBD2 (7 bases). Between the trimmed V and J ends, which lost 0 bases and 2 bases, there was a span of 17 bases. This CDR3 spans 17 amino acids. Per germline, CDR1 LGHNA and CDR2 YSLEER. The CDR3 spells CASSQDFGGGAAYEQYF. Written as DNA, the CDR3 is TGCGCCAGCAGCCAAGATTTCGGAGGGGGGGCCGCCTACGAGCAGTACTTC.

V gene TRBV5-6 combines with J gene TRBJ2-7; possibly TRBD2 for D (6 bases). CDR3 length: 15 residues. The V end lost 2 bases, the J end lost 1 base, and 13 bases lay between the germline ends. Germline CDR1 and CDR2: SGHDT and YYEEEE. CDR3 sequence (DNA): TGTGCCAGCAGCTTCGGTGGGGGGTTTTCCTACGAGCAGTACTTC. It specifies CASSFGGGFSYEQYF.

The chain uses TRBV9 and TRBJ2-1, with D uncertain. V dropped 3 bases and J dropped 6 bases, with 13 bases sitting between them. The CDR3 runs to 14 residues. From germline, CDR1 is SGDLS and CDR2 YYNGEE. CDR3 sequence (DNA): TGTGCCAGCAGCGGGGTAGGAGTCCGCAATGAGCAGTTCTTC. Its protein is CASSGVGVRNEQFF.

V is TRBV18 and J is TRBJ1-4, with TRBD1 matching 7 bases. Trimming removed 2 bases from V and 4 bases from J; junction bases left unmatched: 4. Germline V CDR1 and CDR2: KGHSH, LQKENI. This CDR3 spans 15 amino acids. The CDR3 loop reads CASSPEGGSNEKLFF. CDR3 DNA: TGTGCCAGCTCACCAGAAGGGGGCAGTAATGAAAAACTGTTTTTT.

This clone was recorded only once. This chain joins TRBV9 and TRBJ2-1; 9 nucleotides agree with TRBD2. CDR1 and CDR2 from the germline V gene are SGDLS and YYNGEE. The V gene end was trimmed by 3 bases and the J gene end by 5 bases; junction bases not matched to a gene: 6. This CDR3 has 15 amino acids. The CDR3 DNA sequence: TGTGCCAGCAGCGGGAAGACTAGCGGAAACAATGAGCAGTTCTTC. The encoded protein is CASSGKTSGNNEQFF. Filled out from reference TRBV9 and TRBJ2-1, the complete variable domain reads DSGVTQTPKHLITATGQRVTLRCSPRSGDLSVYWYQQSLDQGLQFLIQYYNGEERAKGNILERFSAQQFPDLHSELNLSSLELGDSALYFCASSGKTSGNNEQFFGPGTRLTVL.

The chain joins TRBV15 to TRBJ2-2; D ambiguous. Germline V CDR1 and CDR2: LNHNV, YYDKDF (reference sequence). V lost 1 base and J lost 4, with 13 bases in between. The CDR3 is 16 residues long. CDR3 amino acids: CATSRAHTTRTGELFF. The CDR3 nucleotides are TGTGCCACCAGCAGAGCGCATACGACTCGCACCGGGGAGCTGTTTTTT.

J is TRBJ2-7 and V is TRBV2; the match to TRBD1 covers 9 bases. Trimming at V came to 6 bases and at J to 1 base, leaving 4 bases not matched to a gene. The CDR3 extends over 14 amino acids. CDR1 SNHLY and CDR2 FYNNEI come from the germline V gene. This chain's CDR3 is CASSKGQGSYEQYF. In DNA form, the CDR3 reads TGTGCCAGCAGCAAGGGACAGGGATCCTACGAGCAGTACTTC. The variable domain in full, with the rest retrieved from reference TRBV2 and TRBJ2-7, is EPEVTQTPSHQVTQMGQEVILRCVPISNHLYFYWYRQILGQKVEFLVSFYNNEISEKSEIFDDQFSVERPDGSNFTLKIRSTKLEDSAMYFCASSKGQGSYEQYFGPGTRLTVT.

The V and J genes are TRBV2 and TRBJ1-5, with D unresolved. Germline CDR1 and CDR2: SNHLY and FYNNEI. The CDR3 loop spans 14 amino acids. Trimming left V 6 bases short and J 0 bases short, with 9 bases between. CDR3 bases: TGTGCCAGCAGGGCTCAAAGTAGCAATCAGCCCCAGCATTTT. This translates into CASRAQSSNQPQHF.

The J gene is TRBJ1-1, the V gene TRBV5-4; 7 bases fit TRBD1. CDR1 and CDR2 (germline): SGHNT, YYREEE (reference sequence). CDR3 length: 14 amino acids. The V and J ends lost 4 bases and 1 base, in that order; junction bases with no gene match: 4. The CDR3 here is CASSARQGNTEAFF. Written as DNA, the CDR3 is TGTGCCAGCAGCGCACGACAGGGGAACACTGAAGCTTTCTTT.

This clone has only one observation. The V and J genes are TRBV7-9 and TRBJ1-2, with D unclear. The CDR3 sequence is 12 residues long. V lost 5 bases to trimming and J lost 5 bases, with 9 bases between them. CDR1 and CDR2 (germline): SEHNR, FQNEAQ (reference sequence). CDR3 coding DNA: TGTGCCAGCAGCGCCACAAGTTATGGCTACACCTTC. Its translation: CASSATSYGYTF.

For the CDR3, the DNA is TGTGCCAGCAGCCAAGGGGACAGAGTCCTCTATAATTCACCCCTCCACTTT. Amino acids: CASSQGDRVLYNSPLHF. V usage is TRBV3-1 (or the pseudogene TRBV3-2) and J usage is TRBJ1-6; 7 nucleotides match TRBD1. J gave up 3 bases and V 1 base, and 6 bases lay outside the gene matches. Germline CDR1 LGHDT, CDR2 YNNKEL (reference sequence). The CDR3 contains 17 residues.

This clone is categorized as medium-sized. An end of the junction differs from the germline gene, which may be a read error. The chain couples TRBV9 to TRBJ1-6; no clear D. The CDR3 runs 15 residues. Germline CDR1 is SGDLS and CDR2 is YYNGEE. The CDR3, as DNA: TGTGCCAGCAGCGTGGGCCCCTCCCATAATTCACCCCTCCACTTT. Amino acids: CASSVGPSHNSPLHF. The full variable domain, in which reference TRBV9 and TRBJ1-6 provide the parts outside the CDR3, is DSGVTQTPKHLITATGQRVTLRCSPRSGDLSVYWYQQSLDQGLQFLIQYYNGEERAKGNILERFSAQQFPDLHSELNLSSLELGDSALYFCASSVGPSHNSPLHFGNGTRLTVT.

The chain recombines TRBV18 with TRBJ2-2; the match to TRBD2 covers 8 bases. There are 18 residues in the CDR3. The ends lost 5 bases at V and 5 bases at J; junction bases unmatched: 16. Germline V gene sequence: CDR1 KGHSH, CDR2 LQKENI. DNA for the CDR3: TGTGCCAGCTCAAAGGAGGCAGAGCGGGAGAAGGGGACCGGGGAGCTGTTTTTT. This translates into CASSKEAEREKGTGELFF.

The CDR3: CASSPRDRGDEKLFF. In nucleotides, the CDR3 is TGTGCCAGCTCACCACGAGACAGGGGGGATGAAAAACTGTTTTTT. The chain joins TRBV18 to TRBJ1-4, with 9 bases matching TRBD1. Germline V gene sequence: CDR1 KGHSH, CDR2 LQKENI. Trimming took 1 base from V and 6 from J; bases not matched to a gene: 3. CDR3 size: 15 residues.

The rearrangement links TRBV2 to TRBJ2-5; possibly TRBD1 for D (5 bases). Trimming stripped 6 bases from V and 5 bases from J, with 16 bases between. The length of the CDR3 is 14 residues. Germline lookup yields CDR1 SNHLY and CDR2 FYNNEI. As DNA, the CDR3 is TGTGCCAGCAGGGGGCTTGGTTTGTTGGAGACCCAGTACTTC. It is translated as CASRGLGLLETQYF. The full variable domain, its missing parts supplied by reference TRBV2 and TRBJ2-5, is EPEVTQTPSHQVTQMGQEVILRCVPISNHLYFYWYRQILGQKVEFLVSFYNNEISEKSEIFDDQFSVERPDGSNFTLKIRSTKLEDSAMYFCASRGLGLLETQYFGPGTRLLVL.

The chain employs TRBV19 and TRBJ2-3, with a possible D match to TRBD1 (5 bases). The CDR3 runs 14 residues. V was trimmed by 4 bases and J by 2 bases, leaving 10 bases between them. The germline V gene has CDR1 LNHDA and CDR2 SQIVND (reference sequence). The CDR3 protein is CASSKLTDTDTQYF. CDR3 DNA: TGTGCCAGTAGTAAATTGACAGACACAGATACGCAGTATTTT.

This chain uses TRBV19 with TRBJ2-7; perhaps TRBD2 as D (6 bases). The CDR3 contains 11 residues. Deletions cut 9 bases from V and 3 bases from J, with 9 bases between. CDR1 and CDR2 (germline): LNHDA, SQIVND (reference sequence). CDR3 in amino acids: CASGSLYEQYF. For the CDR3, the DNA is TGTGCCAGCGGGAGTCTCTACGAGCAGTACTTC.

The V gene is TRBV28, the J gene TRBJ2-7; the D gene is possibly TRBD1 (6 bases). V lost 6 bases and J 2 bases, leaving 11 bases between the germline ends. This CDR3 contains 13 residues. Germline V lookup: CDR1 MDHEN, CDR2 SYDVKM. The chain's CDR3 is CASRINRAYEQYF. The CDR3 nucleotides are TGTGCCAGCAGGATAAACAGGGCCTACGAGCAGTACTTC.

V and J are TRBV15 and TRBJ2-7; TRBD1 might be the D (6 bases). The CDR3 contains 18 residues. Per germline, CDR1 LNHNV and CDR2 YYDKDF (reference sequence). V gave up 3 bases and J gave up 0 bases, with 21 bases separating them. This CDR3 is CATSSRGNGDPRSYEQYF. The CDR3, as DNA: TGTGCCACCAGCAGTAGGGGGAACGGGGACCCACGCTCCTACGAGCAGTACTTC.